This T cell receptor (beta chain) originates from a study of T cell responses to AZD1222 COVID-19 vaccine. Study results and caveats: Sampling captured repertoires only after the peak T cell response. A mostly white British donor set with more females was recruited, and clonal diversity was possibly underestimated. After two AZD1222 doses, spike-specific TCR breadth and depth rose versus day 0. Of the AZD1222 recipients, only five to seven were seropositive at baseline.

V was pared by 0 bases and J by 4 bases, with 10 bases between. CDR3 length: 15 residues. Per the germline V gene, CDR1 is SGHNT and CDR2 is YYREEE (reference sequence). This table comes from immunoSEQ multiplex PCR, and its TCRdb copy is limited to in-frame clones, with some not included. The table includes some 130,000 clones, around 90% detected once. This clone was found once. Its target is not known. The chain recombines TRBV5-4 with TRBJ2-2, with D tentatively TRBD1 (6 bases). Sequenced here: peripheral blood, sampled on day 0 of AZD1222 vaccination. This receptor was taken from an adult in good health. For the CDR3, the DNA is TGTGCCAGCAGCTTGGCAGGGGCGGTCACCGGGGAGCTGTTTTTT. Amino acids: CASSLAGAVTGELFF.